This is a list of T cell receptor beta chains from one sample in a study of T cell responses to AZD1222 COVID-19 vaccine. Here immunoSEQ multiplex PCR was the method, and the copy in TCRdb shows in-frame clones only, minus some. The sample contains 100,000 to 150,000 clones, 90% of which appear only once. Sequencing used peripheral blood, obtained on day 0 of AZD1222 vaccination. The receptors shown here come from an adult in good health. CDR3s leave out the opening cysteine and the closing phenylalanine or tryptophan.

v_call: TRBV28
j_call: TRBJ1-1
cdr3_aa: ASSFGGLNTEAF

v_call: TRBV6-5
j_call: TRBJ2-7
cdr3_aa: ASRMGQEGYEQY

v_call: TRBV5-1
j_call: TRBJ2-2
cdr3_aa: ASSLIWGRNTGELF

v_call: TRBV10-3
j_call: TRBJ2-1
cdr3_aa: AISGTQAGGRNEQF

v_call: TRBV4-2
j_call: TRBJ2-7
cdr3_aa: ASSQGLAGEEQY

v_call: TRBV19
j_call: TRBJ1-5
cdr3_aa: ASSHDRANQPQH

v_call: TRBV28
j_call: TRBJ1-5
cdr3_aa: ASRSRRTGGATQPQH

v_call: TRBV28
j_call: TRBJ2-7
cdr3_aa: ASSQPLGRTRRSYEQY

v_call: TRBV28
j_call: TRBJ1-1
cdr3_aa: ASSPPLPGQPEAF

v_call: TRBV5-8
j_call: TRBJ2-5
cdr3_aa: ASSVHFGGRETQY

v_call: TRBV5-4
j_call: TRBJ1-4
cdr3_aa: ASSLRQYNEKLF

v_call: TRBV7-2
j_call: TRBJ1-6
cdr3_aa: ASSLVPGANSPLH

v_call: TRBV3-1/TRBV3-2
j_call: TRBJ2-7
cdr3_aa: ASSLSGRDYEQY

v_call: TRBV12-3/TRBV12-4
j_call: TRBJ1-1
cdr3_aa: ASTLGGLTEAF

v_call: TRBV4-1
j_call: TRBJ1-4
cdr3_aa: ASSQDRFGLF

v_call: TRBV30
j_call: TRBJ1-2
cdr3_aa: ACEYRGSGYT